This is a list of T cell receptor beta chains from one sample in a study of regulatory T cells in long-lasting Graves disease. Using its own MiXCR run on the multiplex PCR reads, TCRdb lists one record per CDR3 protein. The sample contains some 560,000 distinct CDR3 sequences, about 15% of which appear only once. Another study also made use of these data, one on T cells in Graves' hyperthyroidism and ophthalmopathy.

Specimen: peripheral blood mononuclear cells (PBMCs), collected at new diagnosis, from a patient treated with antithyroid drugs. These receptors all stem from a woman aged 40 to 65 with Graves disease. Each CDR3 is given with its conserved first and last residue. A D gene is named only where the DNA matches it firmly. The size field is filled for only some rows; it gives once, few, many or a size class.

v_gene	abundance	j_gene	d_gene	CDR3aa	CDR3nt
TRBV11-2	many	TRBJ1-5	-	CASSLDMGGIQPQHF	TGTGCCAGCAGCTTAGATATGGGGGGGATTCAGCCCCAGCATTTT
TRBV11-2	many	TRBJ1-2	TRBD1	CASSLQGAGYTF	TGTGCCAGCAGCTTACAGGGGGCTGGCTACACCTTC
TRBV6-1	many	TRBJ1-5	-	CASSAYHVSNQPQHF	TGTGCCAGCAGCGCCTACCATGTTAGCAATCAGCCCCAGCATTTT
TRBV12-3/TRBV12-4	-	TRBJ1-2	-	CASSLSGSANYGYTF	TGTGCCAGCAGTTTATCGGGTTCCGCTAACTATGGCTACACCTTC
TRBV15	many	TRBJ2-7	-	CATSNNYEQYF	TGTGCCACCAGCAACAACTACGAGCAGTACTTC
TRBV7-3	-	TRBJ2-3	-	CASSEGVSGSTDTQYF	TGTGCCAGCAGCGAGGGGGTCAGCGGTAGCACAGATACGCAGTATTTT
TRBV16	many	TRBJ1-2	-	CASSQSNSNYGYTF	TGTGCCAGCAGCCAATCAAACAGTAACTATGGCTACACCTTC
TRBV12-3/TRBV12-4	-	TRBJ1-2	-	CATRTERGYTF	TGTGCAACCCGGACAGAGCGCGGCTACACCTTC
TRBV6-2/TRBV6-3	few	TRBJ1-2	-	CASTWGQIAYGYTF	TGTGCCAGCACCTGGGGGCAGATCGCCTATGGCTACACCTTC
TRBV6-1	many	TRBJ2-5	TRBD2	CASRLAGSMRETQYF	TGTGCCAGTAGACTAGCGGGGTCTATGCGAGAGACCCAGTACTTC
TRBV28	few	TRBJ1-2	-	CASSLWDGYTF	TGTGCCAGCAGTTTGTGGGATGGCTACACCTTC
TRBV5-4	few	TRBJ1-4	-	CASSFYSATNEKLFF	TGTGCCAGCAGCTTTTATTCTGCAACTAATGAAAAACTGTTTTTT